This T cell receptor (beta chain) was recorded in a study of brain T cells in children with intractable seizures. The table came from immunoSEQ multiplex PCR; TCRdb's copy has only in-frame clones and leaves some out. Among under 400,000 clones listed, over 90% were seen once. Regarding the study as a whole: Viral specificity was inferred only from CDR3 similarity; HCMV serostatus was unknown. Clones missing pre-surgery may reflect undersampling of that blood sample.

This sample's time point: blood from clinic visit 5 months post-surgery; TSC patient then seizure free. Sequencing was limited to surgery cases with top T cell transcript signatures in brain tissue. At least one anti-epileptic drug was given before surgery. As regards this clone: What it recognizes is unknown.

The CDR3 has 12 amino acids. With 3 bases removed from V and 6 bases from J, the gap between germline ends came to 8 bases. Germline assignment: CDR1 SEHNR and CDR2 FQNEAQ (reference sequence). The sequence derives from a boy younger than two with tuberous sclerosis and intractable seizures. This chain links TRBV7-9 with TRBJ1-1; unclear D gene. The source material was peripheral blood, sampled less than 6 months after surgery. This CDR3 is CASSLGYSEAFF. CDR3 coding DNA: TGTGCCAGCAGCTTGGGGTATTCTGAAGCTTTCTTT.